These 17 T cell receptor beta chains were sequenced from one sample in a study of T cell changes during pregnancy in multiple sclerosis (dated by TCRdb to about 2019). The protocol used for the library was the immunoSEQ multiplex PCR assay. Imported from immuneACCESS, the table was reduced by TCRdb to in-frame sequences with V and J called. These copies leave out some clones; in studies compared against another copy, an unresolved V gene accounts for under half, and the cause of the remainder is not known. The sample table lists about 35,000 clones, 90% of them with a count of one. The top ten hold about 5.2% of the sample. Source: peripheral blood, taken in the third trimester of pregnancy. Every receptor here comes from a female donor in good health, enrolled as a control in a pregnancy study.

The genes are TRBV6-4 and TRBJ2-3, with D unresolved. The CDR3 consists of 13 residues. From germline, CDR1 is MRHNA and CDR2 SNTAGT. V shed 8 bases and J shed 2 bases, with 11 bases lying between them. CDR3 nucleotide sequence: TGTGCCAGCCTGACTTATAACACAGATACGCAGTATTTT. Protein product: CASLTYNTDTQYF.

The V and J genes are TRBV28 and TRBJ1-5; D perhaps matches TRBD1 (5 bases). The CDR3 is 17 residues long. Per germline, CDR1 MDHEN and CDR2 SYDVKM. Trimming left V 2 bases short and J 0 bases short, with 14 bases between. CDR3 loop: CASSLPQGKLSNQPQHF. CDR3 sequence (DNA): TGTGCCAGCAGTTTACCCCAGGGAAAACTTAGCAATCAGCCCCAGCATTTT.

The V and J genes are TRBV29-1 and TRBJ1-1; D is perhaps TRBD1 (6 bases). The CDR3 contains 18 residues. Germline V gene sequence: CDR1 SQVTM, CDR2 ANQGSEA. V was cut by 6 bases and J by 2 bases, with 28 bases left in between. DNA of the CDR3: TGCAGCGTCTTAGAGATGATTTACAGGGATCCAATTAACACTGAAGCTTTCTTT. It is translated as CSVLEMIYRDPINTEAFF.

The chain uses TRBV6-1 and TRBJ1-2; D unclear. This CDR3 region has 13 residues. V shed 0 bases and J shed 5 bases, with 7 bases lying between them. CDR1 and CDR2 from the germline V gene are MNHNS and SASEGT. This CDR3 is CASSEAWRYGYTF. The CDR3 DNA follows: TGTGCCAGCAGTGAAGCGTGGCGGTATGGCTACACCTTC.

This chain connects TRBV7-9 to TRBJ2-3, with D maybe TRBD2 (7 bases). Germline V gene data show CDR1 as SEHNR and CDR2 as FQNEAQ (reference sequence). The CDR3 is made up of 19 amino acids. V was clipped by 5 bases and J by 2 bases, with 26 bases between them. The CDR3 is CASSPTPGGLILITDTQYF. The CDR3 region has the DNA TGTGCCAGCAGCCCCACCCCGGGGGGCCTCATCCTCATCACAGATACGCAGTATTTT.

This clone appeared a few times. The V call is TRBV4-1, the J call TRBJ2-7; 9 bases map to TRBD2. V lost 2 bases, J lost 5 bases, and 10 bases stayed unmatched. CDR1 is MGHRA and CDR2 is YSYEKL in the germline V gene. This CDR3 is 16 amino acids long. DNA for the CDR3: TGCGCCAGCAGCCAATCGCCTGGGACTAGCATCGACGAGCAGTACTTC. Encoded protein: CASSQSPGTSIDEQYF.

The CDR3 is CASSERRIAEAYEQYF. The CDR3, as DNA: TGTGCCAGCAGTGAACGTAGGATAGCGGAAGCCTACGAGCAGTACTTC. V usage is TRBV6-1 and J usage is TRBJ2-7, with a possible D match to TRBD2 (6 bases). The CDR3 contains 16 residues. V shed 2 bases and J shed 2 bases, with 16 bases lying between them. Germline values: CDR1 MNHNS, CDR2 SASEGT.

The CDR3 sequence is CAAAGNQETQYF. DNA for the CDR3: TGCGCTGCGGCGGGCAACCAAGAGACCCAGTACTTC. The V and J genes are TRBV4-1 and TRBJ2-5; perhaps TRBD2 as D (5 bases). Per germline, CDR1 MGHRA and CDR2 YSYEKL. This CDR3 is built from 12 residues.

This clone was seen just once. This sequence joins TRBV2 and TRBJ2-6; tentatively, D is TRBD1 (5 bases). This CDR3 is 18 amino acids long. Germline-derived CDR1 and CDR2 are SNHLY and FYNNEI. Trimming pared 3 bases from V and 0 bases from J, leaving 15 bases between. DNA for the CDR3: TGTGCCAGCAGTGACCTGGGGCAGTTACCCTCTGGGGCCAACGTCCTGACTTTC. It translates to CASSDLGQLPSGANVLTF.

This chain joins TRBV7-9 and TRBJ2-5, with 7 bases fitting TRBD1. CDR3 size: 11 residues. Germline CDR1 reads SEHNR; CDR2 reads FQNEAQ (reference sequence). J gave up 5 bases and V 8 bases, and 2 bases lay outside the gene matches. CDR3 residues: CASEGAETQYF. In DNA form, the CDR3 reads TGTGCCAGCGAGGGGGCGGAGACCCAGTACTTC.

The rearrangement uses TRBV19 and TRBJ2-2; TRBD1 matches at 8 bases. The V gene's germline CDR1 is LNHDA and CDR2 SQIVND (reference sequence). CDR3 length: 15 amino acids. Germline trimming cut 7 bases from V and 0 bases from J; bases unmatched to any gene: 4. CDR3 bases: TGTGCCAGTACTAAGGGACAGGCGAACACCGGGGAGCTGTTTTTT. It yields the protein CASTKGQANTGELFF.

J is TRBJ1-1 and V is TRBV6-5, with 7 bases matching TRBD1. The germline gives CDR1 MNHEY, CDR2 SVGAGI. The length of the CDR3 is 15 residues. V shed 0 bases, J shed 2 bases, and the junction held 3 bases outside the gene matches. The DNA for the CDR3 is TGTGCCAGCAGTTACTCTCGGGACAGCAACACTGAAGCTTTCTTT. Protein product: CASSYSRDSNTEAFF.

This chain connects TRBV6-1 to TRBJ1-2; tentatively, D is TRBD1 (5 bases). The ends were cut back, 5 bases at V and 4 bases at J, with 14 bases in the middle. The germline V gene has CDR1 MNHNS and CDR2 SASEGT. There are 14 residues in the CDR3. The CDR3 protein is CASSPQTEIYGYTF. The CDR3 DNA is TGTGCCAGCAGTCCTCAGACAGAGATCTATGGCTACACCTTC.

This chain joins TRBV6-5 and TRBJ2-1, with TRBD2 matching over 7 bases. V lost 8 bases, J lost 5 bases, and 12 bases stayed unmatched. The CDR3 contains 15 residues. Germline loops: CDR1 MNHEY, CDR2 SVGAGI. The CDR3 nucleotides read TGTGCCAGCTGCTCAGAACGCGGGAGACACAATGAGCAGTTCTTC. Its translation: CASCSERGRHNEQFF.

The chain uses TRBV19 and TRBJ2-1; 7 positions match TRBD2. The CDR3 covers 16 residues. CDR1 and CDR2 (germline): LNHDA, SQIVND (reference sequence). V was pared by 6 bases and J by 0 bases, with 8 bases of the junction left unmatched. The CDR3 bases are TGTGCCAGTAGGAGAACTAGCGAACTCTCCTACAATGAGCAGTTCTTC. It is translated as CASRRTSELSYNEQFF.

This clone was observed a single time. The CDR3 spells CASSSSYLGAEQFF. CDR3 coding DNA: TGTGCCAGCAGTTCCTCCTACCTTGGGGCAGAGCAGTTCTTC. The chain combines TRBV28 with TRBJ2-1; D may be TRBD1 (5 bases). The CDR3 is made up of 14 amino acids. CDR1 is MDHEN and CDR2 is SYDVKM in the germline V gene. Trimming shortened V by 4 bases and J by 10 bases, and 17 bases separated the two germline ends. Drawing the rest from reference TRBV28 and TRBJ2-1, the complete variable domain is DVKVTQSSRYLVKRTGEKVFLECVQDMDHENMFWYRQDPGLGLRLIYFSYDVKMKEKGDIPEGYSVSREKKERFSLILESASTNQTSMYLCASSSSYLGAEQFFGPGTRLTVL.

V and J are TRBV4-1 and TRBJ2-1; 8 bases are shared with TRBD2. The CDR3 is 16 residues long. The ends lost 5 bases at V and 0 bases at J; junction bases unmatched: 6. Germline CDR1 is MGHRA and CDR2 is YSYEKL. CDR3 sequence: CASSARGGSSYNEQFF. The CDR3 region has the DNA TGCGCCAGCAGCGCCCGGGGGGGCAGCTCCTACAATGAGCAGTTCTTC.